These T cell receptor beta chains were read from a single sample in a study of blood T cell repertoires in COVID-19. Produced via immunoSEQ multiplex PCR; TCRdb's table is partial and in-frame only. Found here are 90,000 to 150,000 clones, under 90% of them singletons; the top ten hold 3% to 5%. The sample comprised peripheral blood. The receptors were gathered from a man aged 55 to 70 with acute or convalescent COVID-19. Both conserved end residues are part of each CDR3. The D gene is left open where the match is weak. Clone size is given for some rows only: seen once, a few or many times, or a class if the clone is expanded.

j_call	clone_size	d_call	v_call	cdr3_aa	cdr3_nt
TRBJ2-7	NA	NA	TRBV29-1	CSKGQGDTYEQYF	TGCAGCAAGGGGCAGGGTGACACCTACGAGCAGTACTTC
TRBJ2-7	NA	NA	TRBV18	CASSYFRGRTYEQYF	TGTGCCAGCTCATACTTCCGGGGAAGGACCTACGAGCAGTACTTC
TRBJ2-1	NA	NA	TRBV19	CASSPQAAGADEQFF	TGTGCCAGTAGTCCCCAGGCGGCGGGGGCGGATGAGCAGTTCTTC
TRBJ2-7	NA	NA	TRBV5-1	CASSPPRQRSYEQYF	TGCGCCAGCAGCCCCCCGAGACAGCGTTCCTACGAGCAGTACTTC
TRBJ2-7	NA	NA	TRBV28	CASSLVGAYEQYF	TGTGCCAGCAGTTTGGTCGGAGCCTACGAGCAGTACTTC
TRBJ2-2	NA	NA	TRBV29-1	CSVVAGGTGELFF	TGCAGCGTCGTCGCCGGAGGCACCGGGGAGCTGTTTTTT
TRBJ2-2	NA	TRBD1	TRBV6-6	CASSEGQGAIGELFF	TGTGCCAGCAGTGAGGGACAGGGGGCCATCGGGGAGCTGTTTTTT
TRBJ2-2	NA	TRBD2	TRBV7-2	CASSLMATSIYGGELFF	TGTGCCAGCAGCCTTATGGCGACTAGCATTTACGGCGGGGAGCTGTTTTTT
TRBJ1-2	NA	NA	TRBV4-3	CASSQDISLSRGLRANYGYTF	TGCGCCAGCAGCCAAGATATATCATTATCAAGGGGACTGAGAGCTAACTATGGCTACACCTTC
TRBJ2-1	NA	TRBD2	TRBV5-1	CASSEGLAMNNEQFF	TGCGCCAGCAGCGAGGGACTAGCTATGAACAATGAGCAGTTCTTC
TRBJ2-7	NA	TRBD2	TRBV4-3	CASSQDLAGVYEQYF	TGCGCCAGCAGCCAAGATTTGGCGGGAGTCTACGAGCAGTACTTC
TRBJ2-7	NA	NA	TRBV28	CASSGGAPYEQYF	TGTGCCAGCAGTGGCGGGGCGCCCTACGAGCAGTACTTC
TRBJ2-2	NA	NA	TRBV5-1	CASSFRDFLTGELFF	TGCGCCAGCAGCTTTAGGGACTTTTTAACCGGGGAGCTGTTTTTT
TRBJ1-5	few	NA	TRBV27	CASSPRGGNQPQHF	TGTGCCAGCTCCCCGCGGGGTGGCAATCAGCCCCAGCATTTT
TRBJ2-7	NA	TRBD2	TRBV24-1	CATSDPPGTSGSLEQYF	TGTGCCACCAGTGACCCACCCGGGACTAGCGGTAGTCTGGAGCAGTACTTC
TRBJ1-1	NA	NA	TRBV7-3	CASSLYRNTEAFF	TGTGCCAGCAGCTTATACAGGAACACTGAAGCTTTCTTT
TRBJ2-1	NA	NA	TRBV7-9	CASSRAGNEQFF	TGTGCCAGCAGCCGAGCCGGGAATGAGCAGTTCTTC
TRBJ2-3	NA	TRBD1	TRBV18	CASSPRTGIRDTQYF	TGTGCCAGCTCACCCCGGACAGGGATAAGAGATACGCAGTATTTT
TRBJ2-5	NA	NA	TRBV15	CATSRGGEDETQYF	TGTGCCACCAGCAGAGGGGGAGAGGACGAGACCCAGTACTTC
TRBJ2-1	NA	TRBD2	TRBV3-1/TRBV3-2	CASSQGLAGAEQFF	TGTGCCAGCAGCCAGGGACTAGCGGGAGCAGAGCAGTTCTTC
TRBJ2-1	NA	NA	TRBV6-5	CASWDTYNEQFF	TGTGCCAGCTGGGACACCTACAATGAGCAGTTCTTC
TRBJ1-3	NA	NA	TRBV6-6	CASSYRGTGNTIYF	TGTGCCAGCAGTTACCGGGGGACGGGAAACACCATATATTTT
TRBJ2-5	NA	NA	TRBV6-5	CASSLIQETQYF	TGTGCCAGCAGTTTAATTCAAGAGACCCAGTACTTC
TRBJ1-1	NA	NA	TRBV6-1	CASSEQRSEAFF	TGTGCCAGCAGTGAACAGAGGAGTGAAGCTTTCTTT
TRBJ1-5	NA	TRBD1	TRBV27	CASADRGLNQPQHF	TGTGCCAGCGCTGACAGGGGGCTGAATCAGCCCCAGCATTTT
TRBJ2-7	once	TRBD1	TRBV28	CASSFAPQGDSYEQYF	TGTGCCAGCAGTTTTGCCCCACAGGGGGACTCTTACGAGCAGTACTTC
TRBJ2-7	NA	TRBD2	TRBV6-2/TRBV6-3	CASSYLSSGVYEQYF	TGTGCCAGCAGTTACTTGTCTAGCGGGGTCTACGAGCAGTACTTC
TRBJ2-1	few	NA	TRBV6-2/TRBV6-3	CASSYSATSGIYNEQFF	TGTGCCAGCAGTTACTCCGCGACTAGTGGGATATACAATGAGCAGTTCTTC
TRBJ2-7	NA	TRBD2	TRBV7-2	CASSSELAEAHYF	TGTGCCAGCAGCAGCGAACTAGCGGAGGCCCACTACTTC
TRBJ1-6	NA	TRBD1	TRBV5-4	CASSLDRGDSPLHF	TGTGCCAGCAGCTTGGACAGGGGAGATTCACCCCTCCACTTT
TRBJ2-3	NA	TRBD2	TRBV7-9	CASLAGVADTQYF	TGTGCCAGCCTAGCGGGAGTTGCAGATACGCAGTATTTT
TRBJ2-1	NA	TRBD1	TRBV9	CASSVPGTGVFDEQFF	TGTGCCAGCAGCGTCCCCGGGACAGGCGTCTTCGATGAGCAGTTCTTC
TRBJ2-1	NA	NA	TRBV6-5	CASSRRGGTYNEQFF	TGTGCCAGCAGCCGACGGGGCGGGACCTACAATGAGCAGTTCTTC
TRBJ1-5	NA	TRBD1	TRBV7-8	CASSLMGTGYQPQHF	TGTGCCAGCAGCTTAATGGGGACAGGGTATCAGCCCCAGCATTTT
TRBJ2-7	NA	TRBD1	TRBV5-5	CASSQNRGPEEQYF	TGTGCCAGCAGCCAGAACAGGGGCCCAGAAGAGCAGTACTTC
TRBJ2-1	few	NA	TRBV11-2	CASSLAGLTSYNEQFF	TGTGCCAGCAGTCTCGCGGGACTCACCTCCTACAATGAGCAGTTCTTC
TRBJ2-7	NA	NA	TRBV27	CASSTPLGVWYF	TGTGCCAGCAGTACTCCCCTCGGGGTTTGGTACTTC
TRBJ1-2	NA	NA	TRBV28	CASSLNGPTGIVYGYTF	TGTGCCAGCAGTTTAAACGGCCCCACAGGGATAGTCTATGGCTACACCTTC
TRBJ2-7	NA	NA	TRBV4-3	CASSQGGWEEQYF	TGCGCCAGCAGCCAAGGCGGGTGGGAAGAGCAGTACTTC
TRBJ1-3	NA	NA	TRBV6-5	CASSSDGLGSGNTIYF	TGTGCCAGCAGTTCCGATGGACTGGGCTCTGGAAACACCATATATTTT
TRBJ1-2	NA	NA	TRBV6-5	CASSYSTGGYTF	TGTGCCAGCAGTTACTCGACAGGCGGCTACACCTTC
TRBJ1-1	NA	NA	TRBV7-6	CASSATGGESAEAFF	TGTGCCAGCAGCGCTACTGGGGGGGAGAGTGCTGAAGCTTTCTTT
TRBJ2-1	NA	TRBD1	TRBV9	CASSVAGGRSGPHNEQFF	TGTGCCAGCAGCGTAGCAGGGGGACGATCCGGGCCCCACAATGAGCAGTTCTTC
TRBJ1-6	NA	TRBD1	TRBV27	CASSLVTGESPLHF	TGTGCCAGCAGCCTCGTGACAGGGGAATCACCCCTCCACTTT
TRBJ2-3	few	TRBD1	TRBV7-2	CASSLRTGGTDTQYF	TGTGCCAGCAGCCTCCGGACAGGGGGCACAGATACGCAGTATTTT
TRBJ2-2	NA	NA	TRBV7-3	CASSSSGAGELFF	TGTGCCAGCAGCTCCTCGGGGGCCGGGGAGCTGTTTTTT
TRBJ2-1	once	NA	TRBV24-1	CATSDLQGSYNEQFF	TGTGCCACCAGTGATTTGCAGGGTTCCTACAATGAGCAGTTCTTC
TRBJ2-7	NA	NA	TRBV19	CASSIMADYEQYF	TGTGCCAGTAGTATAATGGCCGACTACGAGCAGTACTTC
TRBJ2-1	NA	TRBD2	TRBV27	CASSLRLADYNEQFF	TGTGCCAGCAGTTTGAGGCTAGCGGACTACAATGAGCAGTTCTTC
TRBJ2-2	NA	NA	TRBV19	CASSRVAVNTGELFF	TGTGCCAGTAGTCGCGTAGCGGTAAACACCGGGGAGCTGTTTTTT
TRBJ1-5	NA	NA	TRBV6-2/TRBV6-3	CASSYDRTGNQPQHF	TGTGCCAGCAGTTACGACCGGACTGGCAATCAGCCCCAGCATTTT
TRBJ2-2	NA	TRBD1	TRBV19	CASSIVRDRGPGELFF	TGTGCCAGTAGTATAGTTCGGGACAGGGGACCCGGGGAGCTGTTTTTT
TRBJ2-7	NA	TRBD1	TRBV30	CAWRDQGASRDRAFDEQYF	TGTGCCTGGAGGGACCAGGGGGCCTCGCGGGACAGGGCTTTCGACGAGCAGTACTTC
TRBJ2-3	NA	TRBD2	TRBV6-6	CASRPSGSVTDTQYF	TGTGCCAGCAGACCCAGCGGGAGTGTCACAGATACGCAGTATTTT